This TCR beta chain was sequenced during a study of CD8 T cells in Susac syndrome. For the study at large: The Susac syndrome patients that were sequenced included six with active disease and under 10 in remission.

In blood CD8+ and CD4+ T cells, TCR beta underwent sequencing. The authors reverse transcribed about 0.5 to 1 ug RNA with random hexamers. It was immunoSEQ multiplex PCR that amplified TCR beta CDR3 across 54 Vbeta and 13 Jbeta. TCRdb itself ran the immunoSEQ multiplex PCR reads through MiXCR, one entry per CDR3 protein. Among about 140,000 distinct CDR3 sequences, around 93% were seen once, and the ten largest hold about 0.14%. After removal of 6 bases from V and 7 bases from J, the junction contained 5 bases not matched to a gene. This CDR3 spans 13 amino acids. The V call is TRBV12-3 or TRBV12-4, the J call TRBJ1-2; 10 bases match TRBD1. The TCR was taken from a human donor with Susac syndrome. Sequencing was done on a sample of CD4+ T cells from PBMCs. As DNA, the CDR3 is TGTGCCAGCAGCACCGGGACAGGGGTTGGCTACACCTTC. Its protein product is CASSTGTGVGYTF.